The rows below give T cell receptor beta chains drawn from one sample of a study of response to subunit inactivated influenza vaccine. One entry per CDR3 protein results from TCRdb running MiXCR on the RT-PCR reads. The sample lists fewer than 550,000 distinct CDR3 sequences, around 25% occurring once. The source material was CD4+ T cells sorted from PBMCs, sampled roughly 5 days after vaccination. Source of these receptors: a man aged 45-65 years who received an inactivated influenza vaccine. Both conserved end residues are part of each CDR3.

V gene	CDR3 protein
TRBV6-2/TRBV6-3	CASTQQGGARDTQYF
TRBV25-1	CASSTSDRDRGNTIYF
TRBV6-1	CASSGPWNTEAFF
TRBV7-2	CASSLAGRTRNGIQYF
TRBV7-9	CAIRDPLYYNEQFF
TRBV29-1	CSAGQGTLYEQYF
TRBV5-1	CASSLMGLAGGEQFF
TRBV20-1	CRATGGKTQYF
TRBV6-2/TRBV6-3	CASSYTGTGPGEQYF
TRBV7-2	CASTSDSGGYNEQFF
TRBV7-2	CASSRTLSQPQHF
TRBV29-1	CSTLPGGQIVNEQYF
TRBV20-1	CSAARGGPRTEAFF
TRBV11-2	CASSLSSLGGRAGDNEQFF
TRBV12-3/TRBV12-4	CASSRDGASGANVLTF
TRBV7-2	CASSPPDGTGRETQYF
TRBV6-5	CASSYIGAELTDTQYF
TRBV27	CASSPRGNVDQPQHF
TRBV7-8	CASSLVGGVLSYEQYF
TRBV28	CASSLIRSPSYEQYF
TRBV12-3/TRBV12-4	CASSLVRTIINNEQFF
TRBV12-3/TRBV12-4	CASSPSTGGRGYTF
TRBV20-1	CSARTIGTDTQYF
TRBV29-1	CSVALAGGNTDTQYF
TRBV9	CASSVGDEGAFF
TRBV6-2/TRBV6-3	CASSQGLGPEAFF
TRBV27	CASSLFPSSYNEQFF
TRBV5-1	CASSFGSSPETQYF
TRBV6-5	CASSWKGLAGEETQYF
TRBV13	CASSQAASGRRYEQYF
TRBV5-1	CASSLSSYGYTF
TRBV30	CAWRRWGPTNEKLFF
TRBV6-1	CATNGQGFNSPLHF
TRBV29-1	CSAVTLGVSTEAFF
TRBV6-1	CASSQKASAGNTIYF
TRBV20-1	CSAKRGLTEAFF
TRBV5-1	CASSLDGPSDEQFF
TRBV10-3	CAIGGLAESSYEQYF
TRBV28	CASSLRLGETQYF
TRBV5-1	CASSPDDTGELFF
TRBV7-2	CASSARQGAYEQYF
TRBV5-1	CASGPGVEGYGYTF
TRBV7-9	CASSLSGRAYNEQFF
TRBV20-1	CSALPPGLLKAGELFF
TRBV7-2	CASSQHGRETQYF
TRBV15	CATSRVAGATYEQYF
TRBV3-1	CASSQGPRGTYGYTF
TRBV4-2	CASSQEIWSSTDTQYF
TRBV7-8	CASSLFGEQYF